This T cell receptor (beta chain) emerged from a study of T cells in localized non-small cell lung cancer. Germline V gives CDR1 MNHGY, CDR2 SAAAGT. V lost 10 bases, J lost 5 bases, and 17 bases lay in between. The CDR3 is 13 amino acids. This clone showed up just a few times. Profiling relied on immunoSEQ multiplex PCR, and the TCRdb table lists in-frame clones only, not all of them. The table records roughly 2,400 clones, around 40% of them present only once. The starting material was lung tumor tissue, obtained before any cancer treatment. The V call is TRBV6-8, the J call TRBJ2-5, with D perhaps matching TRBD1 or TRBD2 (6 bases each). The source is a woman aged 40-69 years with stage II squamous cell lung carcinoma. The DNA of the CDR3 is TGTGCCATCAACGGGGGCCAAGGGGAGACCCAGTACTTC. This encodes CAINGGQGETQYF.